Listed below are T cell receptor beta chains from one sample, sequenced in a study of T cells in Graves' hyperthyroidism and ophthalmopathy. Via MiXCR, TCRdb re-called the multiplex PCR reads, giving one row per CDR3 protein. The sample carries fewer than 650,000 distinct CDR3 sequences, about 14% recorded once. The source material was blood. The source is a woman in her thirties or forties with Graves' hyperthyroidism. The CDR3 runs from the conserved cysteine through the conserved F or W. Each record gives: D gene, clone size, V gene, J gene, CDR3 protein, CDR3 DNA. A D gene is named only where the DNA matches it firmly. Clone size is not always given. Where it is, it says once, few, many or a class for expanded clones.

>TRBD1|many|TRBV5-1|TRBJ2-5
CASSQGQEQETQYF
TGCGCCAGCAGTCAGGGACAGGAACAAGAGACCCAGTACTTC
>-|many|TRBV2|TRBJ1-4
CASSENTVNEKLFF
TGTGCCAGCAGTGAAAATACAGTTAATGAAAAACTGTTTTTT
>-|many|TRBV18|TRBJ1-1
CASSPQGYRNTEAFF
TGTGCCAGCTCACCACAGGGGTATAGGAACACTGAAGCTTTCTTT
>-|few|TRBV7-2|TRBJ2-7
CASSLGQTSNEQYF
TGTGCCAGCAGCTTAGGTCAAACTAGCAACGAGCAGTACTTC
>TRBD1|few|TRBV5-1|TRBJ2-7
CASSSLTGTGDEQYF
TGCGCCAGCAGCTCCCTTACCGGGACAGGGGACGAGCAGTACTTC
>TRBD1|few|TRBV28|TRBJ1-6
CATAGTGGSPLHF
TGTGCCACTGCCGGGACAGGGGGATCACCCCTCCACTTT
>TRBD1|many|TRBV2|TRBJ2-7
CASSSGQVIYEQYF
TGTGCCAGCAGTTCGGGACAGGTTATTTACGAGCAGTACTTC
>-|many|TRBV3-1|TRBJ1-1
CASSEQARNTEAFF
TGTGCCAGCAGTGAACAGGCGAGGAACACTGAAGCTTTCTTT
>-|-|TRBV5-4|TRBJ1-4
CASSPRDGEKLFF
TGTGCCAGCAGCCCAAGGGACGGTGAAAAACTGTTTTTT
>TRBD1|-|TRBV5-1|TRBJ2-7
CASSLGGTGNEQYF
TGCGCCAGCAGCTTGGGGGGGACAGGGAACGAGCAGTACTTC
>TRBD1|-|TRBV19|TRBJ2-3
CASSTQGVQSDTQYF
TGTGCCAGTAGTACCCAGGGGGTTCAATCAGATACGCAGTATTTT
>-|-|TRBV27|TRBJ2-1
CASTKSNEQFF
TGTGCCAGCACCAAGAGCAATGAGCAGTTCTTC
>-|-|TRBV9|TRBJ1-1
CASSVSSGREINTEAFF
TGTGCCAGCAGCGTATCGTCAGGCCGGGAGATCAACACTGAAGCTTTCTTT
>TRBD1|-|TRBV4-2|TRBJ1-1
CASSDRTGGDTEAFF
TGTGCCAGCAGCGACAGGACAGGGGGGGACACTGAAGCTTTCTTT
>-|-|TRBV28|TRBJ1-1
CASSSWKSGNTEAFF
TGTGCCAGCAGTTCCTGGAAATCGGGGAACACTGAAGCTTTCTTT
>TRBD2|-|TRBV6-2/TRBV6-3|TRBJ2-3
CASSPLAGGPYPTQYF
TGTGCCAGCAGCCCACTAGCGGGAGGGCCTTATCCTACGCAGTATTTT
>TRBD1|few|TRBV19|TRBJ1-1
CARRLSIAGDRVNTEAFF
TGTGCCAGGAGGCTGAGTATAGCGGGGGACAGGGTAAACACTGAAGCTTTCTTT
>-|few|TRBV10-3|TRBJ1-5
CAISAAGRDQPQHF
TGTGCCATCAGTGCTGCAGGGCGGGATCAGCCCCAGCATTTT
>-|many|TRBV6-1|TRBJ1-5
CASRPGISNQPQHF
TGTGCCAGCAGACCAGGTATTAGCAATCAGCCCCAGCATTTT
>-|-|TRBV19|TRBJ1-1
CASSIGEGRMNTEAFF
TGTGCCAGTAGTATAGGTGAAGGGAGGATGAACACTGAAGCTTTCTTT
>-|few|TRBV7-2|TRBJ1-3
CASSLAGPTGNTIYF
TGTGCCAGCAGCTTAGCCGGGCCGACTGGAAACACCATATATTTT
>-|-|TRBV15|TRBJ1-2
CATSRDIAGGYTF
TGTGCCACCAGCAGAGATATAGCGGGAGGCTACACCTTC
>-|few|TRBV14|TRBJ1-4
CASSQDLGSVTGREKLFF
TGTGCCAGCAGCCAAGATCTGGGTTCGGTGACAGGTCGGGAAAAACTGTTTTTT
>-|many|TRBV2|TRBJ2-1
CASSALQWQFF
TGTGCCAGCAGCGCCCTACAATGGCAGTTCTTC
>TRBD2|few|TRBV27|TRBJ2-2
CASSSGGRELFF
TGTGCCAGCAGTTCGGGGGGAAGGGAGCTGTTTTTT
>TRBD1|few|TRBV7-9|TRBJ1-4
CASSFPGQGAPRLFF
TGTGCCAGCAGCTTCCCCGGACAGGGGGCCCCTAGACTGTTTTTT
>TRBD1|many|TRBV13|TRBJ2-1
CASSQQTGFYNEQFF
TGTGCCAGCAGCCAACAGACAGGGTTCTACAATGAGCAGTTCTTC
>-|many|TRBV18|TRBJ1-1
CASSPNRLNTEAFF
TGTGCCAGCTCACCTAATAGACTGAACACTGAAGCTTTCTTT
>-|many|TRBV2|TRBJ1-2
CASNFGDGYTF
TGTGCCAGCAACTTCGGGGATGGCTACACCTTC
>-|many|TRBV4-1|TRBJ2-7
CASSQAGTVMSQYF
TGCGCCAGCAGCCAGGCCGGGACGGTTATGTCGCAGTACTTC
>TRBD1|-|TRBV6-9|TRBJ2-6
CASSSGGELSGANVLTF
TGTGCCAGCAGTTCAGGGGGCGAGCTCTCTGGGGCCAACGTCCTGACTTTC
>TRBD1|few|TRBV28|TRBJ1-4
CASSSSGGSNEKLFF
TGTGCCAGCAGTTCCTCAGGGGGATCTAATGAAAAACTGTTTTTT
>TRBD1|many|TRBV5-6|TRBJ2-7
CASRSDRLGEQYF
TGTGCCAGCAGATCGGACAGGTTGGGCGAGCAGTACTTC
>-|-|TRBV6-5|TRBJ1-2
CASSYSSMGTNYGYTF
TGTGCCAGCAGTTACTCGAGTATGGGGACTAACTATGGCTACACCTTC
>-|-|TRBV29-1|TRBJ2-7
CSVSVHEQYF
TGCAGCGTTTCTGTCCACGAGCAGTACTTC
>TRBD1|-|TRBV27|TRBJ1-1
CASNPLGTGTEAFF
TGTGCCAGCAATCCCCTTGGGACAGGGACTGAAGCTTTCTTT
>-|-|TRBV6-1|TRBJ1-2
CASSRDGYGYTF
TGTGCCAGCAGTAGGGACGGCTATGGCTACACCTTC
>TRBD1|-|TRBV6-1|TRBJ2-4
CASSEQQGVAKNIQYF
TGTGCCAGCAGTGAACAACAGGGGGTGGCCAAAAACATTCAGTACTTC
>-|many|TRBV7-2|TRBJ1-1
CASSLDQVVMNTEAFF
TGTGCCAGCAGCTTAGATCAGGTGGTTATGAACACTGAAGCTTTCTTT
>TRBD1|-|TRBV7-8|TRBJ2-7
CASSYGRGRSEQYF
TGTGCCAGCAGCTATGGCAGGGGGCGTTCCGAGCAGTACTTC
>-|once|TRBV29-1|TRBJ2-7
CSVEDFSEQYF
TGCAGCGTTGAAGATTTTTCCGAGCAGTACTTC